These 10 T cell receptor beta chains were sequenced from one sample in a study of chronic HIV infection and antiretroviral therapy. In TCRdb, the 5' RACE reads were re-called with MiXCR into one record per CDR3 protein. This table holds 40,000 to 50,000 distinct CDR3 sequences, about 18% found once. Material for sequencing was peripheral blood. These receptors were taken from an adult who had HIV and had not received antiretroviral therapy, or was an uninfected healthy control (not recorded which).

This clonotype has more than one count but fewer than ten. The rearrangement links TRBV4-1 to TRBJ1-2, with 7 positions matching TRBD1. With V trimmed by 0 bases and J by 8 bases, 6 bases remained unmatched. Germline V gene data show CDR1 as MGHRA and CDR2 as YSYEKL. The CDR3 spans 14 residues. This CDR3 is CASSQDGTERGYTF. The CDR3 DNA reads as TGCGCCAGCAGCCAAGACGGGACAGAGAGGGGCTACACCTTC.

This chain uses TRBV7-2 with TRBJ2-7; TRBD1 matches at 7 bases. Germline values: CDR1 SGHTA, CDR2 FQGNSA. With V trimmed by 5 bases and J by 8 bases, 12 bases remained unmatched. CDR3 size: 14 residues. The CDR3 sequence: CASSPGQAGMKQYF. In DNA, the CDR3 is TGTGCCAGCAGCCCAGGACAGGCCGGGATGAAGCAGTACTTC.

This clonotype was seen a few times. The CDR3 here is CATSRGVWVGEQYF. CDR3 sequence (DNA): TGTGCCACCAGCAGAGGCGTCTGGGTGGGGGAGCAGTACTTC. The rearrangement links TRBV15 to TRBJ2-7; unclear D gene. Germline CDR1 is LNHNV and CDR2 is YYDKDF (reference sequence). Trimming removed 1 base at V and 7 bases at J, with 14 bases between. This CDR3 has 14 amino acids.

This clonotype was seen more than once but under ten times. The chain is built from TRBV29-1 and TRBJ1-1; TRBD1 might be the D (5 bases). V was trimmed by 6 bases and J by 1 base, leaving 12 bases between them. The germline V gene encodes CDR1 SQVTM and CDR2 ANQGSEA. CDR3 length: 13 amino acids. CDR3 residues: CSVKWGPNTEAFF. CDR3 sequence (DNA): TGCAGCGTAAAGTGGGGCCCGAACACTGAAGCTTTCTTT.

The chain links TRBV7-6 to TRBJ1-5; maybe TRBD1 (6 bases). V was pared by 5 bases and J by 3 bases, with 23 bases between. CDR3 size: 18 residues. Germline CDR1 reads SGHVS; CDR2 reads FNYEAQ. CDR3 region: CASSAERGQFASNQPQHF. CDR3 DNA sequence: TGTGCCAGCAGCGCCGAACGAGGACAGTTCGCCTCCAATCAGCCCCAGCATTTT.

This clonotype showed up just once. J is TRBJ1-1 and V is TRBV28; D not resolved. Germline lookup yields CDR1 MDHEN and CDR2 SYDVKM. Between the trimmed V and J ends, which lost 5 bases and 0 bases, there was a span of 10 bases. The CDR3 has 14 amino acids. The CDR3 DNA reads TGTGCCAGCAGTCCCGTGCAGGTGAACACTGAAGCTTTCTTT. Protein sequence: CASSPVQVNTEAFF.

This clonotype showed up just a few times. The V and J genes are TRBV13 and TRBJ1-1, with unresolved D. Germline V gives CDR1 PRHDT, CDR2 FYEKMQ (reference sequence). V was trimmed by 4 bases and J by 0 bases, leaving 12 bases between them. This CDR3 spans 15 amino acids. The CDR3 spells CASSSLVSVNTEAFF. The CDR3 coding sequence is TGTGCCAGCAGCTCCCTCGTGAGCGTGAACACTGAAGCTTTCTTT.

The sample holds a few counts of this clonotype. The CDR3 nucleotides read TGTGCCAGTAGTATAGGTGGGACTAGCCCTCCGAGCGTGCAGTTCTTC. This codes for CASSIGGTSPPSVQFF. This chain uses TRBV19 with TRBJ2-1; 9 bases fit TRBD2. The CDR3 spans 16 residues. Trimming at V came to 1 base and at J to 12 bases, leaving 13 bases not matched to a gene. Germline V gene sequence: CDR1 LNHDA, CDR2 SQIVND (reference sequence).

This clonotype was counted only a few times. The rearrangement uses TRBV10-3 and TRBJ2-3; D gene unclear. CDR1 and CDR2 (germline): ENHRY, SYGVKD. The V and J ends lost 3 bases and 0 bases respectively, with 7 bases between them. The CDR3 is 14 residues long. CDR3 nucleotide sequence: TGTGCCATCAGTGACGCAGATAGCACAGATACGCAGTATTTT. Translated: CAISDADSTDTQYF.

CDR3 region: CASSLSPGGSAFF. The DNA of the CDR3 is TGTGCCAGCAGTTTAAGCCCGGGGGGATCGGCTTTCTTT. The V and J genes are TRBV28 and TRBJ1-1, with D maybe TRBD1 (5 bases). V was trimmed by 2 bases and J by 11 bases, leaving 15 bases between them. Germline V lookup: CDR1 MDHEN, CDR2 SYDVKM. This CDR3 is built from 13 residues.